This T cell receptor beta chain was identified in a study of beta chain features in type 1 diabetes. The study's findings and limits: Shorter TCRB CDR3s, moderately but significantly so, marked every one of the four CD4+ subsets in Type 1 diabetes patients.

As concerns this clone: The antigen remains unidentified.

As every portion of the isolated RNA was reverse transcribed, the sequencing read expressed TCRB transcripts. TCRdb's table, derived via immunoSEQ multiplex PCR, lists solely in-frame clones and lacks some. The sample carries under 800,000 clones, about 14% recorded once. The V end lost 1 base, the J end lost 2 bases, and 6 bases lay between the germline ends. Looked up from germline, CDR1 is SGHAT and CDR2 is FQNNGV. This CDR3 has 13 residues. This sequence originates from a young man in good health. V and J are TRBV11-2 and TRBJ2-7; D is unclear. Sample: naive CD4+ T cells from blood. CDR3 sequence (DNA): TGTGCCAGCAGCTTAGGGCAGACCTACGAGCAGTACTTC. This encodes CASSLGQTYEQYF.